These T cell receptor beta chains were read from a single sample in a study of vaccination effects on CD4 cells after COVID-19. The method was immunoSEQ multiplex PCR; TCRdb's version includes in-frame clones alone and lacks a portion of them. The table includes around 40,000 clones, under 80% detected once. These TCRs are of unknown antigen specificity. The sample consisted of CD4+ T cells from PBMCs cultured with a peptide pool, taken before COVID-19 vaccination. These receptors were collected from a human donor who had a prior SARS-CoV-2 infection. The CDR3 runs from the conserved cysteine through the conserved F or W.

CDR3: CASSLDAGVGNEQFF; J: TRBJ2-1; V: TRBV5-4; length: 15
CDR3: CASSFQSGQETQYF; J: TRBJ2-5; V: TRBV11-3; length: 14
CDR3: CASSLGTSGTSTDTQYF; J: TRBJ2-3; V: TRBV5-1; length: 17
CDR3: CSASWGQINEKLFF; J: TRBJ1-4; V: TRBV29-1; length: 14
CDR3: CASSIRGGTDTQYF; J: TRBJ2-3; V: TRBV7-9; length: 14
CDR3: CASSSSGTARLYEQYF; J: TRBJ2-7; V: TRBV6-2/TRBV6-3; length: 16
CDR3: CASSGGPQQETQYF; J: TRBJ2-5; V: TRBV2; length: 14
CDR3: CASSFFTFEAFF; J: TRBJ1-1; V: TRBV12-3/TRBV12-4; length: 12
CDR3: CASSLNPGLYNEQFF; J: TRBJ2-1; V: TRBV7-2; length: 15
CDR3: CSVEVIYNEQFF; J: TRBJ2-1; V: TRBV29-1; length: 12
CDR3: CASGLGHTGARYNEQFF; J: TRBJ2-1; V: TRBV12-5; length: 17
CDR3: CASSLVGQDNIQYF; J: TRBJ2-4; V: TRBV5-1; length: 14
CDR3: CASSVQGTLYEQYF; J: TRBJ2-7; V: TRBV5-1; length: 14
CDR3: CASTGVWTGELFF; J: TRBJ2-2; V: TRBV25-1; length: 13
CDR3: CASSSQVNTEAFF; J: TRBJ1-1; V: TRBV7-7; length: 13
CDR3: CASSPSELRGGLRGGYTF; J: TRBJ1-2; V: TRBV18; length: 18
CDR3: CASSYKGQGLVPQHF; J: TRBJ1-5; V: TRBV6-5; length: 15
CDR3: CASSSTPGQGINTQYF; J: TRBJ2-3; V: TRBV7-3; length: 16
CDR3: CAWSSALPNEQYF; J: TRBJ2-7; V: TRBV30; length: 13
CDR3: CASSLGRWQPQHF; J: TRBJ1-5; V: TRBV7-9; length: 13
CDR3: CASSGDTNTEAFF; J: TRBJ1-1; V: TRBV5-1; length: 13
CDR3: CASSLETGSNEKLFF; J: TRBJ1-4; V: TRBV5-4; length: 15
CDR3: CASSVSGLAADNEQFF; J: TRBJ2-1; V: TRBV9; length: 16
CDR3: CASSPRDRGDTQYF; J: TRBJ2-3; V: TRBV28; length: 14
CDR3: CASSQGTGRDYEQYF; J: TRBJ2-7; V: TRBV4-2; length: 15
CDR3: CASRWAGSHYEQYF; J: TRBJ2-7; V: TRBV4-2; length: 14
CDR3: CASSFGPQGDHTEAFF; J: TRBJ1-1; V: TRBV5-1; length: 16
CDR3: CASSPWGHPLRSGSGNTIYF; J: TRBJ1-3; V: TRBV18; length: 20
CDR3: CASKDRGRITSYGYTF; J: TRBJ1-2; V: TRBV2; length: 16
CDR3: CASSFGAGPYEQYF; J: TRBJ2-7; V: TRBV2; length: 14
CDR3: CASSHTTSYNEQFF; J: TRBJ2-1; V: TRBV5-1; length: 14
CDR3: CTSSDTEEGGSLYEQYF; J: TRBJ2-7; V: TRBV1; length: 17
CDR3: CASNRGGTGELFF; J: TRBJ2-2; V: TRBV6-5; length: 13
CDR3: CAPGPYEQYF; J: TRBJ2-7; V: TRBV13; length: 10
CDR3: CASSDEKNTEAFF; J: TRBJ1-1; V: TRBV2; length: 13
CDR3: CASSLANLRSSYNEQFF; J: TRBJ2-1; V: TRBV7-8; length: 17
CDR3: CASSATGLNTEAFF; J: TRBJ1-1; V: TRBV7-3; length: 14
CDR3: CASSDVSGRAGNTGELFF; J: TRBJ2-2; V: TRBV2; length: 18
CDR3: CASRGSSGRETQYF; J: TRBJ2-5; V: TRBV6-4; length: 14
CDR3: CASSLHQGEAGYTF; J: TRBJ1-2; V: TRBV5-1; length: 14
CDR3: CASSYTGGIYEQYF; J: TRBJ2-7; V: TRBV6-5; length: 14
CDR3: CASSRDRGQPQHF; J: TRBJ1-5; V: TRBV2; length: 13
CDR3: CASSRVGAGVDTQYF; J: TRBJ2-3; V: TRBV7-9; length: 15
CDR3: CASSSGPPISDTQYF; J: TRBJ2-3; V: TRBV5-1; length: 15
CDR3: CASSLLAGGGTDTQYF; J: TRBJ2-3; V: TRBV5-1; length: 16